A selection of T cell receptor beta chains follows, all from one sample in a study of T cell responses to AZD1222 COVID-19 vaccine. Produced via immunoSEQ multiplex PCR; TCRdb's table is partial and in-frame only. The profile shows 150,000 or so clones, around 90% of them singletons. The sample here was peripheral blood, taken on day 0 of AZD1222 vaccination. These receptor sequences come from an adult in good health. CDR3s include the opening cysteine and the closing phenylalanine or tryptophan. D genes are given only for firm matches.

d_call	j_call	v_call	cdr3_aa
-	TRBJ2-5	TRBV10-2	CASTFRGGETQYF
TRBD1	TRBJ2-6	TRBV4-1	CASSHQGADSGANVLTF
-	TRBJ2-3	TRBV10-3	CAIRGTDTQYF
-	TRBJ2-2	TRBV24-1	CATSEENRDTGELFF
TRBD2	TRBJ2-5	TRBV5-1	CASSPGLAGQETQYF
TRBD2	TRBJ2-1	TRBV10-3	CAISLTSESFNEQFF
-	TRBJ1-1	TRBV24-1	CATSEIDPPEAFF
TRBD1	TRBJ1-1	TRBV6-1	CASSETDRDTEAFF
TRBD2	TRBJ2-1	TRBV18	CASSPPLARGYNEQFF
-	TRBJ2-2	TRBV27	CASSANTGELFF
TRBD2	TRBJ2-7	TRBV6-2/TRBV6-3	CASSYPGLAGGEQYF
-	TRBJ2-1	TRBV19	CASSPGPASEQFF
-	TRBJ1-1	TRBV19	CASSAGQATEAFF
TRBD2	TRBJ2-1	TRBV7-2	CASSFGGGPYNEQFF
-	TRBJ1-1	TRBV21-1	CASSKAGREAFF
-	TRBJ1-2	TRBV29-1	CSVDRPNRGYTF
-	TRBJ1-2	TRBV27	CASSLRQGYGYTF
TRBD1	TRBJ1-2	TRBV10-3	CATGTGNGYTF
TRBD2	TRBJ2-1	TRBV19	CASSIGLAGPSYNEQFF
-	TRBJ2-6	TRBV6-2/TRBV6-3	CATSEATGANVLTF
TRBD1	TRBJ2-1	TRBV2	CASSDGQGSYNEQFF
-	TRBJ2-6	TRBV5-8	CASSFPPPSSGANVLTF
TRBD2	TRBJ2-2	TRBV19	CASNIAGGANTGELFF
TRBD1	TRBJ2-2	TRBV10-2	CASSESYRGGGELFF
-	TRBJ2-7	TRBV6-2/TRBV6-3	CASSSLPYEQYF
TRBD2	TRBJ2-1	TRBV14	CASSQEFIAGGRAHNEQFF
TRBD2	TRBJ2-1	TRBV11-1	CASTPRGSSYNEQFF
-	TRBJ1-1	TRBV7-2	CASSLEPSPYRAFF
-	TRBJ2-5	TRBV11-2	CASRRPGRVETQYF
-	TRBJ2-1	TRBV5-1	CASSWGRGSMGRNEQFF
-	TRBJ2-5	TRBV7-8	CAISTLRPAQETQYF